This entry describes one T cell receptor beta chain. What it binds is unknown. The germline CDR1 and CDR2 sequences are GTSNPN and SVGIG (reference sequence). The length of the CDR3 is 13 residues. Trimming cost V 1 base and J 8 bases, with 11 bases left between them. These data are taken from a study of OX40 agonist ivuxolimab in advanced cancers. Across the whole study: Melanoma, hepatocellular carcinoma, head and neck or renal cell cancer occurred in dose-escalation patients. Overall study findings and caveats: Average numbers of expanded clones were greater in CD8+ T cells than in CD4+. Dosing at 0.1 to 3.0 mg/kg was accompanied by clonal expansion of CD4+ and CD8+ blood T cells by week 6. It was not determined which antigens were specifically recognized by the peripheral T cells that had undergone clonal expansion.

The data were produced by immunoSEQ multiplex PCR, yet TCRdb's version contains in-frame clones alone and is incomplete. This table has roughly 69,000 clones, more than 85% appearing once. The clonotype was recovered from an adult with an advanced solid tumor such as melanoma, head and neck, liver or kidney cancer. The V call is TRBV30, the J call TRBJ1-4; D is possibly TRBD1 (5 bases). The starting material was CD4+ or CD8+ T cells sorted from blood, obtained in a trial of the OX40 agonist ivuxolimab. The CDR3 region is CAWSGGTREKLFF. CDR3 DNA sequence: TGTGCCTGGAGTGGAGGGACCAGGGAAAAACTGTTTTTT.